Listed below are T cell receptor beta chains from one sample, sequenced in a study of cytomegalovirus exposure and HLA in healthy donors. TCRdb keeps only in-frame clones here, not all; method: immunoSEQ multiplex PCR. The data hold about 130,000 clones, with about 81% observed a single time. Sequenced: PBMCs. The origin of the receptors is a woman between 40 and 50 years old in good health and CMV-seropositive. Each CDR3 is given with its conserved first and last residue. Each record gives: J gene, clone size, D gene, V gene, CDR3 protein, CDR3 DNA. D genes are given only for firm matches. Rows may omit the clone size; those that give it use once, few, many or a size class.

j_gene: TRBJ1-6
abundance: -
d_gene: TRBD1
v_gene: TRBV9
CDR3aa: CASSIGTGGLGNSPLHF
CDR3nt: TGTGCCAGCAGCATCGGGACAGGGGGCTTGGGTAATTCACCCCTCCACTTT

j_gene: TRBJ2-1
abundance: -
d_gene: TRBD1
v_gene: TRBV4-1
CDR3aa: CASSQRQGRNEQFF
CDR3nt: TGCGCCAGCAGCCAGAGACAGGGTAGGAATGAGCAGTTCTTC

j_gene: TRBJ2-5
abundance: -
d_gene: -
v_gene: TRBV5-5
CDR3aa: CASSPPGTSRKETQYF
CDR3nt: TGTGCCAGCAGCCCCCCTGGCACAAGTCGCAAGGAGACCCAGTACTTC

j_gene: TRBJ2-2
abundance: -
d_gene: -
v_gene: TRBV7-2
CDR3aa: CASSLRTGKSNTGELFF
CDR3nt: TGTGCCAGCAGCCTAAGAACAGGGAAATCGAACACCGGGGAGCTGTTTTTT

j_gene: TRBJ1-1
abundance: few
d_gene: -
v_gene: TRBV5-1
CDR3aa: CASSLDPKGTEAFF
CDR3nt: TGCGCCAGCAGCTTGGACCCGAAGGGGACTGAAGCTTTCTTT

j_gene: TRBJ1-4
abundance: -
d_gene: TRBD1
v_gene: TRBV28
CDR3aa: CASSNRGLNEKLFF
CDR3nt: TGTGCCAGCAGTAACAGGGGATTAAATGAAAAACTGTTTTTT

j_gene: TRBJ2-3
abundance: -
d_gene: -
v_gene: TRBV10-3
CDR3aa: CAISERGNTDTQYF
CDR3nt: TGTGCCATCAGTGAACGGGGAAACACAGATACGCAGTATTTT

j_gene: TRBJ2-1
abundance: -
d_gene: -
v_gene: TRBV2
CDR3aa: CASTEGGAGYNEQFF
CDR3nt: TGTGCCAGCACCGAAGGGGGGGCCGGATACAATGAGCAGTTCTTC

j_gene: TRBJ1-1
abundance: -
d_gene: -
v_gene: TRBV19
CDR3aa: CASSRQLNTEAFF
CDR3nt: TGTGCCAGTAGTCGACAGCTGAACACTGAAGCTTTCTTT

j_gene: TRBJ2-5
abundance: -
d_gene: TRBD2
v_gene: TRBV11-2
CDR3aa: CASSLGPSGGLKTQYF
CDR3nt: TGTGCCAGCAGCTTAGGGCCTTCGGGGGGGCTAAAGACCCAGTACTTC

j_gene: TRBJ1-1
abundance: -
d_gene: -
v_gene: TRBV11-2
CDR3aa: CASSFAGAPEAFF
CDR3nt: TGTGCCAGCAGCTTTGCAGGGGCGCCTGAAGCTTTCTTT

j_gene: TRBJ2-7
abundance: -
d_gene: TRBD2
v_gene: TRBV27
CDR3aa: CASSLRGTSEEQYF
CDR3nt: TGTGCCAGCAGTTTGCGGGGGACTAGCGAGGAGCAGTACTTC

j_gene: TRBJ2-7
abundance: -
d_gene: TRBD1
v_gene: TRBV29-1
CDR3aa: CSVEDRAYEQYF
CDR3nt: TGCAGCGTTGAGGACAGGGCATACGAGCAGTACTTC

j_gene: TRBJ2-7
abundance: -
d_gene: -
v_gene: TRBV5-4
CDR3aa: CASSLGVDKSYEQYF
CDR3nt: TGTGCCAGCAGCTTAGGGGTCGACAAATCCTACGAGCAGTACTTC

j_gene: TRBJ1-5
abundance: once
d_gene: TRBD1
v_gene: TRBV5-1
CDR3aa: CASSSDRGGPQHF
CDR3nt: TGCGCCAGCAGCTCGGACAGGGGTGGGCCCCAGCATTTT

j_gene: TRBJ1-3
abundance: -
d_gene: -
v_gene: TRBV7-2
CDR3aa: CASSFITNSGNTIYF
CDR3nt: TGTGCCAGCAGCTTCATCACAAACTCTGGAAACACCATATATTTT

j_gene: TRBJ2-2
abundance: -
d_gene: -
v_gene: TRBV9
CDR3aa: CASSVGGAGELFF
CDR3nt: TGTGCCAGCAGCGTAGGCGGGGCCGGGGAGCTGTTTTTT

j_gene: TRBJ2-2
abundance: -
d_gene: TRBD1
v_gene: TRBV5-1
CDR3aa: CASSRIQGATVTGELFF
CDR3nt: TGCGCCAGCAGCCGGATACAGGGGGCGACGGTCACCGGGGAGCTGTTTTTT

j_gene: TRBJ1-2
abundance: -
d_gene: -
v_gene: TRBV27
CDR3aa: CASSSGGSAYGYTF
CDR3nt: TGTGCCAGCAGTTCGGGGGGATCGGCCTATGGCTACACCTTC

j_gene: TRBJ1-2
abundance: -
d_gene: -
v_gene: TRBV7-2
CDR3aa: CASSLVGSPADYGYTF
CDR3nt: TGTGCCAGCAGCTTGGTAGGCTCCCCGGCGGACTATGGCTACACCTTC

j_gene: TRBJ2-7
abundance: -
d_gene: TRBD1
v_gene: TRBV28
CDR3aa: CASSPVDRDSYEQYF
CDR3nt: TGTGCCAGCAGCCCGGTGGACAGGGACTCCTACGAGCAGTACTTC

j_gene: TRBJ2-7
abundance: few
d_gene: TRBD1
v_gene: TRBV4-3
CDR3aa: CASSQEQGREEYF
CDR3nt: TGCGCCAGCAGCCAAGAACAGGGGCGCGAGGAGTACTTC

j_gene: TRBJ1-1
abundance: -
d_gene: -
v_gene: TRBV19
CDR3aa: CASTPTGTPNTEAFF
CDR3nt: TGTGCCAGTACACCAACCGGGACACCGAACACTGAAGCTTTCTTT

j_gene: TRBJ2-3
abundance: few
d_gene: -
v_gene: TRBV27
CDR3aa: CASATGKDTQYF
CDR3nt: TGTGCCAGCGCCACGGGAAAGGATACGCAGTATTTT

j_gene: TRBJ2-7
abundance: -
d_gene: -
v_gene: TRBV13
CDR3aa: CASSLRGREQYF
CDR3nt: TGTGCCAGCAGCCTCAGGGGTCGAGAGCAGTACTTC

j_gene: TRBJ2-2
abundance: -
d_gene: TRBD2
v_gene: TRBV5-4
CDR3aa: CASSSKREGHTGELFF
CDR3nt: TGTGCCAGCAGCTCCAAGCGGGAGGGTCACACCGGGGAGCTGTTTTTT

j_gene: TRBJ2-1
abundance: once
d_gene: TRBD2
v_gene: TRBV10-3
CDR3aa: CAISDLSGSVAYNEQFF
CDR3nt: TGTGCCATCAGTGATCTTAGCGGGAGCGTCGCCTACAATGAGCAGTTCTTC

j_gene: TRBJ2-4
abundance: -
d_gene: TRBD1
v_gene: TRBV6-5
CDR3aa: CASSTGGLGDIQYF
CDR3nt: TGTGCCAGCAGTACAGGGGGACTCGGGGACATTCAGTACTTC

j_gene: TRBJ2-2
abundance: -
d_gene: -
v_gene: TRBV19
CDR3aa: CASSISQGNTGELFF
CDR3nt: TGTGCCAGTAGTATCAGCCAGGGGAACACCGGGGAGCTGTTTTTT

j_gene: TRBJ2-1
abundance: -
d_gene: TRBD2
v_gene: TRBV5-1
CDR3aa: CASSFGTSGSAEQFF
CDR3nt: TGCGCCAGCAGCTTCGGGACTAGCGGGAGTGCTGAGCAGTTCTTC

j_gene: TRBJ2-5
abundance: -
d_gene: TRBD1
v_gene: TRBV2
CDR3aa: CASRDRGLETQYF
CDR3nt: TGTGCCAGCAGGGACAGGGGGTTGGAGACCCAGTACTTC

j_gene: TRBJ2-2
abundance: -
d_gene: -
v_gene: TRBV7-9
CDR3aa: CASSSTGPGELFF
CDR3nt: TGTGCCAGCAGCTCCACGGGTCCCGGGGAGCTGTTTTTT

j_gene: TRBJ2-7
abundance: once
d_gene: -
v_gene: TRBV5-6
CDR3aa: CASSLWPGAYEQYF
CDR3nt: TGTGCCAGCAGCTTGTGGCCAGGGGCTTACGAGCAGTACTTC

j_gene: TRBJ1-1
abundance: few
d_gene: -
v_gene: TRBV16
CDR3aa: CASSQSRGVSTEAFF
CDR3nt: TGTGCCAGCAGCCAATCCCGGGGGGTTTCCACTGAAGCTTTCTTT

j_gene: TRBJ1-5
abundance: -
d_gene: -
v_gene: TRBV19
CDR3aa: CATSMLEGGNQPQHF
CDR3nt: TGTGCTACTAGTATGTTGGAAGGAGGCAATCAGCCCCAGCATTTT

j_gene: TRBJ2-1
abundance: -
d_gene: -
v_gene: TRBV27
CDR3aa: CASSLNRNEQFF
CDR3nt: TGTGCCAGCAGTCTAAACAGAAATGAGCAGTTCTTC